This TCR beta chain originates from a study of blood T cells in healthy people across ages. General observations from the study: In long-lived donors, naive CD4+ cell counts and diversity exceeded those of aged donors. Estimates of total diversity, which came from one million sequenced T cells, were considered to be underestimates. The fall in TCR beta diversity per million T cells was roughly linear with age.

A J-beta primer mix and a sample-barcoded 5' primer were used in a second PCR of roughly 6 to 11 cycles. Sequencing recovered at least 3 million CDR3-containing paired-end reads from each sample. TCRdb ran MiXCR on the 5' RACE reads and lists one entry per CDR3 protein. The sample records roughly 1,500,000 distinct CDR3 sequences, about 43% being singletons. This clonotype has a single count. Its antigen is undetermined. The CDR3 runs 15 residues. Trimming stripped 2 bases from V and 7 bases from J, with 14 bases between. Germline V gives CDR1 MNHEY, CDR2 SMNVEV (reference sequence). This chain joins TRBV27 and TRBJ1-4; TRBD1 is a possible D gene (6 bases). This receptor was taken from a woman in her late teens or twenties in good health. Source material: blood. The CDR3 sequence: CASSLATGSGEKLFF. DNA for the CDR3: TGTGCCAGCAGTTTAGCGACAGGAAGCGGTGAAAAACTGTTTTTT. Based on the CDR3 plus reference TRBV27 and TRBJ1-4, the full variable domain is EAQVTQNPRYLITVTGKKLTVTCSQNMNHEYMSWYRQDPGLGLRQIYYSMNVEVTDKGDVPEGYKVSRKEKRNFPLILESPSPNQTSLYFCASSLATGSGEKLFFGSGTQLSVL.